This T cell receptor beta chain derives from a study of shared clonotypes between healthy human individuals. Unsorted PBMC DNA went through sequencing on ten immunoSEQ deep assay plates. How the authors handled the data: Sequence data from immunoSEQ were junction-only and lacked quality scores; consequently, filtering differed. Here immunoSEQ multiplex PCR was the method, and the copy in TCRdb shows in-frame clones only, minus some. V, J and clone size derive from that table, while D and trimming were established from the DNA sequence. Of hundreds of thousands of clones in the sample, roughly four fifths were seen once. Every contributor of samples was a Caucasian grown-up residing in Nashville, Tennessee. The CDR3 covers 14 residues. CDR1 and CDR2 from the germline V gene are WSHSY and SAAADI. V lost 4 bases to trimming and J lost 0 bases, with 7 bases between them.

The source of this sequence is a woman in her forties in good health. Some clones in this sample may be carry-over from other donors' samples. V usage is TRBV10-2 and J usage is TRBJ1-3; D remains unclear. Sequences were obtained from PBMCs. The DNA for the CDR3 is TGCGCCAGCAGTGTGGCAGACTCTGGAAACACCATATATTTT. Its protein product is CASSVADSGNTIYF.